This is a list of T cell receptor beta chains from one sample in a study of PD-1 blockade in classical Hodgkin lymphoma. The assay was immunoSEQ multiplex PCR, and TCRdb's table has in-frame clones only and misses some. The table has around 12,000 clones, 70% to 85% seen once; the top ten hold roughly a quarter. The sequences come from CD8+ T cells from blood, collected at baseline. These receptor sequences come from a human donor with classical Hodgkin lymphoma. Each CDR3 is given without its conserved first and last residue.

J,V,CDR3
TRBJ2-7,TRBV15,ATSSSQSVERTYEQY
TRBJ1-2,TRBV4-3,ASSQDRDSHFYGYT
TRBJ2-7,TRBV9,ASSGTGLFDEQY
TRBJ2-1,TRBV19,ASSIGLAGGNEQF
TRBJ1-1,TRBV11-2,ASSPTGQEAF
TRBJ1-1,TRBV5-1,ASSQTGGDVTEAF
TRBJ2-7,TRBV5-1,ASSPLGPGYEQY
TRBJ1-6,TRBV2,ASSPANLALH
TRBJ2-3,TRBV7-9,ASSASAGDTQY
TRBJ2-7,TRBV15,ATSGRESYEQY
TRBJ1-3,TRBV19,ASSTPERGGNTIY
TRBJ2-7,TRBV19,ASSPRGGFEQY
TRBJ1-6,TRBV7-9,ASSLHDRLGGFMASPLH
TRBJ1-2,TRBV5-5,ASSPDSGGYGYT
TRBJ1-1,TRBV5-4,ASSLLDQGAEAF
TRBJ1-2,TRBV29-1,SVENPNPGAGYGYT
TRBJ1-1,TRBV28,ASRLGVSEAF
TRBJ2-7,TRBV7-3,ASSSPY
TRBJ2-7,TRBV19,ASSIGDSFPYEQY
TRBJ2-7,TRBV11-3,ASSLFRSYEQY
TRBJ1-1,TRBV19,ASSTLGDTEAF
TRBJ2-7,TRBV7-9,ASSFPEGGATLHPYEQY
TRBJ1-1,TRBV10-3,AISESGPNTEAF
TRBJ1-4,TRBV7-6,ASSLDPEKKLF
TRBJ2-1,TRBV5-4,ASSLDILSYNEQF
TRBJ1-1,TRBV4-2,ASSQGLRPEAF
TRBJ1-1,TRBV7-3,ASSLNTGDTEAF
TRBJ2-1,TRBV6-5,ASRYSAGTGMNEQF
TRBJ2-5,TRBV27,ASSLAYQETQY
TRBJ1-4,TRBV11-2,ASSLGGEKLF
TRBJ2-7,TRBV2,ASIGAGSYYEQY
TRBJ2-7,TRBV9,ASSITGTGVHEQY
TRBJ1-1,TRBV4-3,ASSQEFWGWRNTEAF
TRBJ2-1,TRBV10-1,ASSARDGNEQF
TRBJ1-1,TRBV9,ASSAPIGPTEAF
TRBJ1-1,TRBV5-6,ASSLGGLLMNTEAF
TRBJ1-5,TRBV27,ASSPWTDQPQH
TRBJ2-7,TRBV5-4,ASSSMAGEQY
TRBJ2-2,TRBV13,ASERDTGELF
TRBJ1-3,TRBV7-9,ASSLGSGTIY
TRBJ2-1,TRBV12-5,ASGSTGQGLNEQF
TRBJ2-7,TRBV9,ASSASGGSSYEQY
TRBJ1-4,TRBV9,ASSVRGEYLGSNEKLF
TRBJ2-3,TRBV7-2,ASSFGAGGPTDTQY
TRBJ2-7,TRBV28,ASSPRTGLGYEQY
TRBJ1-2,TRBV25-1,ASSEERVQYGYT
TRBJ2-1,TRBV9,ASSVGGGGSNEQF
TRBJ1-1,TRBV27,ASSLSAGLEAF
TRBJ2-5,TRBV7-9,ASSLGWRGRETQY
TRBJ1-1,TRBV21-1,ASSRVRQGNTEAF
TRBJ1-2,TRBV21-1,ASRLTGARTNYGYT